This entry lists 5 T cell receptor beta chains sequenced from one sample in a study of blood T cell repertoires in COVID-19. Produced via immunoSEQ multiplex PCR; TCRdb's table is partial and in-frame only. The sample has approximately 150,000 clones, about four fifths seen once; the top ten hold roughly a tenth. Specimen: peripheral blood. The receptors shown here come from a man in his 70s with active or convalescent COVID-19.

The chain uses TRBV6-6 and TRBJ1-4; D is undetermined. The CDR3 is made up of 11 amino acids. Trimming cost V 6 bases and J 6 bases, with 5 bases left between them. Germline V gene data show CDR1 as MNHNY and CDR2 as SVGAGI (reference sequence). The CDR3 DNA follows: TGTGCCAGCAGCTTCTATGAAAAACTGTTTTTT. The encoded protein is CASSFYEKLFF.

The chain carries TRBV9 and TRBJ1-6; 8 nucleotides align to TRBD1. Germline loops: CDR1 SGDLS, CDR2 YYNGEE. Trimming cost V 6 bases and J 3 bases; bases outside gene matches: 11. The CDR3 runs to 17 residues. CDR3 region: CASNEGDRKNYNSPLHF. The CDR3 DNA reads TGTGCCAGCAACGAGGGGGACAGGAAGAACTATAATTCACCCCTCCACTTT.

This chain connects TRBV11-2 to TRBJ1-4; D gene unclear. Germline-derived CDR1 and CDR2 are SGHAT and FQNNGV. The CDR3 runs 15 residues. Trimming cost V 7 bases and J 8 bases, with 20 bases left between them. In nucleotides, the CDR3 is TGTGCCAGCACCTCTTTCGGCGGCCCCTGGGAAAAACTGTTTTTT. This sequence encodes CASTSFGGPWEKLFF.

The CDR3 protein is CASSLSRGYTF. Written as DNA, the CDR3 is TGTGCCAGCAGTTTGTCCAGAGGCTACACCTTC. The gene calls are TRBV6-2 or TRBV6-3 and TRBJ1-2; the D is unclear. CDR1 is MNHEY and CDR2 is SVGEGT in the germline V gene. The CDR3 is made up of 11 amino acids. V was trimmed by 4 bases and J by 8 bases, leaving 8 bases between them.

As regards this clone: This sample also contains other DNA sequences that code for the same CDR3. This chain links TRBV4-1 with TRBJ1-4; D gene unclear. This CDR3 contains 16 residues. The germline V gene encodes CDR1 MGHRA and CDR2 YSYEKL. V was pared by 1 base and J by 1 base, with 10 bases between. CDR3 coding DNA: TGCGCCAGCAGCCAAGGCGGGCGGGGAACTAATGAAAAACTGTTTTTT. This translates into CASSQGGRGTNEKLFF.